This record looks at one TCR beta chain sequence and its context. Its target is not known. The CDR3 extends over 17 amino acids. Trimming cost V 5 bases and J 6 bases; bases outside gene matches: 15. The germline gives CDR1 KGHSH, CDR2 LQKENI. This record comes from a study of T cells in narcolepsy. TCRdb's copy holds only in-frame clones and misses some; the assay was immunoSEQ multiplex PCR. The sample carries over 30,000 clones, roughly 80% recorded once. General observations from the study: HCRT-specific and TRIB2-specific autoreactive clonotypes appeared among same-patient CSF and blood CD4+ clonotypes. In some patient and control memory CD4+ samples, autoreactive clones were absent.

Sequencing input: CD45RA- memory CD4+ T cells from PBMCs. The V gene is TRBV18, the J gene TRBJ1-4, with 7 nucleotides matching TRBD1. The clonotype originates from a human donor with narcolepsy. This CDR3 reads CASSTPLNRGRDEKLFF. For the CDR3, the DNA is TGTGCCAGCTCAACGCCCTTGAACAGGGGTCGCGATGAAAAACTGTTTTTT.